This is a list of T cell receptor beta chains from one sample in a study of blood T cell repertoires in COVID-19. The repertoire was sequenced with immunoSEQ multiplex PCR; TCRdb's copy has only in-frame clones and lacks some. The table includes tens of thousands of clones, 88% detected once. Sequencing was done on a sample of peripheral blood. Source of these receptors: a human donor in a cohort sampled during active COVID-19. The CDR3 runs from the conserved cysteine through the conserved F or W. A D gene is named only where the DNA matches it firmly. Expanded clones get a size class; other rows say once, few or many, or leave the size out.

V gene	D gene	J gene	clone size	CDR3 DNA	CDR3 protein
TRBV9	.	TRBJ1-4	.	TGTGCCAGCAGCGTAGCTCAGGGGTTGACAACTAATGAAAAACTGTTTTTT	CASSVAQGLTTNEKLFF
TRBV5-6	TRBD1	TRBJ2-5	once	TGTGCCAGCAGCCCCAAGACAGGGAGAGAGACCCAGTACTTC	CASSPKTGRETQYF
TRBV9	.	TRBJ2-1	.	TGTGCCAGCAGCCCCTCACCAGGGGGGCAGGTGGGGACAACAGGTGAGCAGTTCTTC	CASSPSPGGQVGTTGEQFF
TRBV23-1	.	TRBJ2-1	.	TGCGCCAGCAGTCATCTACGGCTTCTACTAGGTGCCAATGAGCAGTTCTTC	CASSHLRLLLGANEQFF
TRBV3-1/TRBV3-2	.	TRBJ2-7	.	TGTGCCAGCAGCCAAGCACCGGGGGAAACCTACGAGCAGTACTTC	CASSQAPGETYEQYF
TRBV5-6	TRBD1	TRBJ2-4	.	TGTGCCAGTGCCGAGACAGGGTCACGGATTCAGTACTTC	CASAETGSRIQYF
TRBV6-5	.	TRBJ1-2	once	TGTGCCAGCAGTTACTCGGAGGGGAGTGGCTACACCTTC	CASSYSEGSGYTF
TRBV7-2	.	TRBJ1-2	once	TGTGCCAGCGCGGTGGGGGGGGCCGGCTATGGCTACACCTTC	CASAVGGAGYGYTF
TRBV19	.	TRBJ2-3	.	TGTGCCAGTAGTATACAGGACTCGCAGTATTTT	CASSIQDSQYF
TRBV5-6	.	TRBJ2-7	.	TGTGCCAGCAGCTCGGACAGCTCCTACGAGCAGTACTTC	CASSSDSSYEQYF
TRBV29-1	.	TRBJ2-7	.	TGCAGCGTTGTTTATATCTTCTCCTACGAGCAGTACTTC	CSVVYIFSYEQYF
TRBV7-8	TRBD1	TRBJ1-5	.	TGTGCCAGTAGGGGACAGGGGGAGAAGCCCCAGCATTTT	CASRGQGEKPQHF
TRBV2	TRBD1	TRBJ1-2	.	TGTGCCAGCAGCACGACAGGGCTCCATGGCTACACCTTC	CASSTTGLHGYTF
TRBV11-2	.	TRBJ1-1	.	TGTGCCAGCAGTTTAGCGGCAGGAGGAAACACTGAAGCTTTCTTT	CASSLAAGGNTEAFF
TRBV28	.	TRBJ1-4	.	TGTGCCAGCAGGGGGTCAGGCGGGAATGAAAAACTGTTTTTT	CASRGSGGNEKLFF
TRBV25-1	TRBD1	TRBJ1-6	.	TGTGCCAGCAGTGAATCCGAAATAACAGGGGCCTATAATTCACCCCTCCACTTT	CASSESEITGAYNSPLHF
TRBV9	TRBD1	TRBJ2-3	.	TGTGCCAGCAGCCGACAACCGGGACAGAACACAGATACGCAGTATTTT	CASSRQPGQNTDTQYF
TRBV27	TRBD1	TRBJ2-7	once	TGTGCCAGCAGTTTAACGACAGGGGTTACCGAGCAGTACTTC	CASSLTTGVTEQYF
TRBV28	TRBD1	TRBJ2-7	.	TGTGCCAGCAGTAGTCCTGGACAGGAGACTTACGAGCAGTACTTC	CASSSPGQETYEQYF
TRBV7-9	TRBD1	TRBJ2-5	.	TGTGCCAGCAGCCAAGGACAGGGGAGAGAGACCCAGTACTTC	CASSQGQGRETQYF
TRBV6-5	.	TRBJ2-5	few	TGTGCCAGCACGCCTGGCACCCAAGAGACCCAGTACTTC	CASTPGTQETQYF
TRBV20-1	.	TRBJ2-5	.	TGCAGTGCTTCCGGGACACCAAACCAGTACTTC	CSASGTPNQYF
TRBV3-1/TRBV3-2	TRBD2	TRBJ2-1	.	TGTGCCAGCAGCCCTAGCGGGGGGGACAATGAGCAGTTCTTC	CASSPSGGDNEQFF
TRBV28	TRBD1	TRBJ1-5	.	TGTGCCAGCAGTCCCCGGGACAGTAGCAATCAGCCCCAGCATTTT	CASSPRDSSNQPQHF
TRBV5-6	.	TRBJ2-5	.	TGTGCCAGCAGCTCTGGAGTCAGGGCGTTAACCCAGTACTTC	CASSSGVRALTQYF
TRBV7-2	.	TRBJ2-7	.	TGTGCCAGCAGCCAACAAGCGGGTGTTCGGGGCGAGCAGTACTTC	CASSQQAGVRGEQYF
TRBV6-4	TRBD2	TRBJ2-3	.	TGTGCCAGCAGTTCCCAAGCGGGGGGCTCCACAGATACGCAGTATTTT	CASSSQAGGSTDTQYF
TRBV19	TRBD1	TRBJ1-5	.	TGTGCCAGTAGGAACAGGGGTAGCAATCAGCCCCAGCATTTT	CASRNRGSNQPQHF
TRBV5-4	TRBD2	TRBJ2-3	.	TGTGCCAGCAGCTTGGGGACTAGAACCGGCGCAGATACGCAGTATTTT	CASSLGTRTGADTQYF
TRBV5-6	.	TRBJ1-3	once	TGTGCCAGCAGCTTGGGGAGGAGAAACACCATATATTTT	CASSLGRRNTIYF
TRBV29-1	TRBD1	TRBJ2-5	.	TGCAGCGCCGGCGGACAGGGTGGTGAGACCCAGTACTTC	CSAGGQGGETQYF
TRBV7-9	TRBD2	TRBJ2-1	once	TGTGCCAGCAGCCACCCCACTGCAGGGTGGGCGGGGGTTCCTGAGCAGTTCTTC	CASSHPTAGWAGVPEQFF
TRBV5-1	TRBD2	TRBJ2-5	.	TGCGCCAGCAGCCCCCTGGGAGCGGGGGGATCAAAAGAGACCCAGTACTTC	CASSPLGAGGSKETQYF
TRBV25-1	.	TRBJ1-1	.	TGTGCCAGCAGAGGACAGCTGAACACTGAAGCTTTCTTT	CASRGQLNTEAFF
TRBV2	.	TRBJ2-1	.	TGTGCCAGCAGGGGTAACAGCTACAATGAGCAGTTCTTC	CASRGNSYNEQFF
TRBV28	TRBD1	TRBJ2-7	.	TGTGCCAGCAGTTTAAGGGGGCCCTCCTACGAGCAGTACTTC	CASSLRGPSYEQYF
TRBV6-6	.	TRBJ1-2	.	TGTGCCAGCAGTCGGGGGGCCCGGGAAGGGAACTATGGCTACACCTTC	CASSRGAREGNYGYTF
TRBV2	.	TRBJ1-5	.	TGTGCCAGCAGTGAATCTGAAGCGAGCAATCAGCCCCAGCATTTT	CASSESEASNQPQHF
TRBV4-1	TRBD1	TRBJ2-7	.	TGCGCCAGCAGCATTTCCCGGGACAGGGCGCCCTACGAGCAGTACTTC	CASSISRDRAPYEQYF